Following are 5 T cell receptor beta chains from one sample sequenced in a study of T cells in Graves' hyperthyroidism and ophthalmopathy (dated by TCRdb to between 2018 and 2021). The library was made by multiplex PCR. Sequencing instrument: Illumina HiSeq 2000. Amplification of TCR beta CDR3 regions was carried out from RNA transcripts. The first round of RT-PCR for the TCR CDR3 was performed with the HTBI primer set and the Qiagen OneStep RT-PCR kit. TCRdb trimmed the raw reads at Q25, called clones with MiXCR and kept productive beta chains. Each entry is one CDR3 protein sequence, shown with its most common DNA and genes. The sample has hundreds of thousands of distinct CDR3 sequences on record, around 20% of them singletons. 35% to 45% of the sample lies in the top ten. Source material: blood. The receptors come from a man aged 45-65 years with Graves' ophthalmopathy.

CDR3 sequence: CASSRDWINNEQFF. DNA of the CDR3: TGTGCCAGCAGTCGGGACTGGATTAACAATGAGCAGTTCTTC. J is TRBJ2-1 and V is TRBV27; tentative D call: TRBD2 (6 bases). Trimming removed 5 bases at V and 5 bases at J, with 13 bases between. The CDR3 consists of 14 residues. Germline V lookup: CDR1 MNHEY, CDR2 SMNVEV (reference sequence).

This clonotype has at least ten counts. The CDR3 DNA follows: TGTGCCAGCAGTGCACTCCACGAGCAGTACTTC. It is translated as CASSALHEQYF. The chain recombines TRBV2 with TRBJ2-7; D gene ambiguous. Germline lookup yields CDR1 SNHLY and CDR2 FYNNEI. The ends were cut back, 4 bases at V and 5 bases at J, with 6 bases in the middle. The CDR3 totals 11 residues. The full variable domain, completed using reference TRBV2 and TRBJ2-7, is EPEVTQTPSHQVTQMGQEVILRCVPISNHLYFYWYRQILGQKVEFLVSFYNNEISEKSEIFDDQFSVERPDGSNFTLKIRSTKLEDSAMYFCASSALHEQYFGPGTRLTVT.

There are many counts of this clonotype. CDR3 bases: TGTGCCAGCAGTGAAGACACTTGGGACAGGGATACGGACGAGCAGTACTTC. It specifies CASSEDTWDRDTDEQYF. The chain carries TRBV2 and TRBJ2-7; the match to TRBD1 covers 9 bases. This CDR3 contains 17 residues. V was pared by 1 base and J by 5 bases, with 12 bases of the junction left unmatched. Germline V gene sequence: CDR1 SNHLY, CDR2 FYNNEI.

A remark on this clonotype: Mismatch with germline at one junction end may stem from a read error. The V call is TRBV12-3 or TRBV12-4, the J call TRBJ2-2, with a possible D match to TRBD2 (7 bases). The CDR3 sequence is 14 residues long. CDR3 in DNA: TGTGCAAGCAGTTTGGGGAGGGGGGTGGGGGAGCTGTTTTTT. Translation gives CASSLGRGVGELFF.

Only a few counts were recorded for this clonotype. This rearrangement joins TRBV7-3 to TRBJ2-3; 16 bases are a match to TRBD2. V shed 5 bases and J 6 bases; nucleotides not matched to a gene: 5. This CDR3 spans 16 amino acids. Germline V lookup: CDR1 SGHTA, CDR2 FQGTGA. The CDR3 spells CASSQGTSGRADTQYF. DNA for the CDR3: TGTGCCAGCAGCCAGGGGACTAGCGGGAGGGCCGATACGCAGTATTTT.